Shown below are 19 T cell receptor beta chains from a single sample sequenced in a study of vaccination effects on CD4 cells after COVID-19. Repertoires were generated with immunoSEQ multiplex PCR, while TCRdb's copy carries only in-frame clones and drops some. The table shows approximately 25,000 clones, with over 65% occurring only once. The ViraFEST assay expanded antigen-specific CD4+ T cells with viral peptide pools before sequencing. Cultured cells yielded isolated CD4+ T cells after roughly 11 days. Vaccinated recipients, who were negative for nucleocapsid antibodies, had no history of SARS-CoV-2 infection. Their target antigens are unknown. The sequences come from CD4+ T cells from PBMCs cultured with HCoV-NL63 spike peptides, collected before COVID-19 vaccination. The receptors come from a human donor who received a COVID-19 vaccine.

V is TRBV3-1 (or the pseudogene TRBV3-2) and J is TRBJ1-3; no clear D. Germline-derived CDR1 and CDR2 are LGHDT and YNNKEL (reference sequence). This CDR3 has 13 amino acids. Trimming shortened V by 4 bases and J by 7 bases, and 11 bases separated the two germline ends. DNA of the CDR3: TGTGCCAGCAGCCCCTGGGAACTCAACACCATATATTTT. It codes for CASSPWELNTIYF.

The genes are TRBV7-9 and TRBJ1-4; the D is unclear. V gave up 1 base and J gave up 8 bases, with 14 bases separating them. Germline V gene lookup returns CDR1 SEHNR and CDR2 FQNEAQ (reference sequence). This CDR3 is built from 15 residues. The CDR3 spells CASSLDRGYSEKLFF. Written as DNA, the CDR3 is TGTGCCAGCAGCTTAGATCGAGGGTATTCAGAAAAACTGTTTTTT.

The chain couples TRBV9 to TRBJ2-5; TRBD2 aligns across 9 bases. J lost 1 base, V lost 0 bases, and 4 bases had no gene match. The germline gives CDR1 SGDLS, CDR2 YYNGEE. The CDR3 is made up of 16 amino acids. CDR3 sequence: CASSVGGGGAQETQYF. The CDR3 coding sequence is TGTGCCAGCAGCGTAGGGGGCGGGGGGGCCCAAGAGACCCAGTACTTC.

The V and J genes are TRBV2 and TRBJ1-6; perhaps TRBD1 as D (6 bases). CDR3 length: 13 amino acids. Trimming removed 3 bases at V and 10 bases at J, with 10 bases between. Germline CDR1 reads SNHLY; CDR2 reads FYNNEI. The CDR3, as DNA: TGTGCCAGCAGTGACCGGGGGCGGTCACCCCTCCACTTT. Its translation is CASSDRGRSPLHF. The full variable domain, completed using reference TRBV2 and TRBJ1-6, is EPEVTQTPSHQVTQMGQEVILRCVPISNHLYFYWYRQILGQKVEFLVSFYNNEISEKSEIFDDQFSVERPDGSNFTLKIRSTKLEDSAMYFCASSDRGRSPLHFGNGTRLTVT.

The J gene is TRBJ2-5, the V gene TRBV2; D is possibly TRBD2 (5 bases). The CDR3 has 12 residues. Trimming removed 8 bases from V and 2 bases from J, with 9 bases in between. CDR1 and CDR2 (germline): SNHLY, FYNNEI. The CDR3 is CASAPGQETQYF. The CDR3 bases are TGTGCCAGCGCCCCGGGGCAAGAGACCCAGTACTTC. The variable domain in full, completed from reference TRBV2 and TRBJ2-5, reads EPEVTQTPSHQVTQMGQEVILRCVPISNHLYFYWYRQILGQKVEFLVSFYNNEISEKSEIFDDQFSVERPDGSNFTLKIRSTKLEDSAMYFCASAPGQETQYFGPGTRLLVL.

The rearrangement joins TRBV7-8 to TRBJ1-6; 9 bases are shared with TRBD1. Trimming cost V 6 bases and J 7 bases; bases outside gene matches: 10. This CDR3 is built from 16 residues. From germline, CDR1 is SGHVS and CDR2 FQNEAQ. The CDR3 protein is CASRFNPGQGNSPLHF. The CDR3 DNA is TGTGCCAGCAGGTTTAATCCGGGACAGGGAAATTCACCCCTCCACTTT. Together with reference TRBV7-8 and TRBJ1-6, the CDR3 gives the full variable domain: GAGVSQSPRYKVAKRGQDVALRCDPISGHVSLFWYQQALGQGPEFLTYFQNEAQLDKSGLPSDRFFAERPEGSVSTLKIQRTQQEDSAVYLCASRFNPGQGNSPLHFGNGTRLTVT.

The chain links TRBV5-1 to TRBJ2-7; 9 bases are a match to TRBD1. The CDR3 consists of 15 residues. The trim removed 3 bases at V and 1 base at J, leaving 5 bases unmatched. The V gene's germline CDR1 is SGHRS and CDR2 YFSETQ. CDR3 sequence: CASSSGGTGSYEQYF. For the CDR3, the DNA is TGCGCCAGCAGCTCCGGGGGGACAGGGTCCTACGAGCAGTACTTC.

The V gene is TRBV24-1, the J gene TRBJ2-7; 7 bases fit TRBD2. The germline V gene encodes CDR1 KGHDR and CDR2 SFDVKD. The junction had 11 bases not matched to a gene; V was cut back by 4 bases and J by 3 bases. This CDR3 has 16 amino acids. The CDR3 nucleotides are TGTGCCACCAGTGACCTGACTTGGGGAGGGGACTACGAGCAGTACTTC. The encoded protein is CATSDLTWGGDYEQYF.

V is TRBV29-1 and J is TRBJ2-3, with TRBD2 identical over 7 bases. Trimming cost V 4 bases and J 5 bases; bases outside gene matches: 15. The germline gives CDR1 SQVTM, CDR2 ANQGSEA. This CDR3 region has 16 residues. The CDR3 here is CSVGGLHTGGGDTQYF. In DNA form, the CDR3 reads TGCAGCGTTGGAGGGCTGCACACAGGCGGGGGAGATACGCAGTATTTT.

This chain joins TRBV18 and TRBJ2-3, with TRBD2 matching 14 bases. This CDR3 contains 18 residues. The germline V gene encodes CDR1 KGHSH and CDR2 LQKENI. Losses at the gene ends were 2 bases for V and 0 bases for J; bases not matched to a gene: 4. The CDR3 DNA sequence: TGTGCCAGCTCACCAGGACTAGCGGGGGGTTGGAGCACAGATACGCAGTATTTT. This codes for CASSPGLAGGWSTDTQYF.

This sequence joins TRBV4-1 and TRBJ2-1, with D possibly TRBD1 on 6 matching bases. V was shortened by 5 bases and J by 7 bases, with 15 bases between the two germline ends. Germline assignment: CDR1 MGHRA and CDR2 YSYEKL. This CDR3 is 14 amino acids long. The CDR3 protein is CASSKALTGNEQFF. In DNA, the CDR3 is TGCGCCAGCAGCAAAGCCCTTACAGGGAATGAGCAGTTCTTC.

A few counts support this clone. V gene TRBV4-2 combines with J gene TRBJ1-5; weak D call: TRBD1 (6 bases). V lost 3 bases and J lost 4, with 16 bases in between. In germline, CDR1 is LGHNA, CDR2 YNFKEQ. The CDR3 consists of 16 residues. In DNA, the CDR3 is TGTGCCAGCAGCCACCGGGACACCGCGGGGAATCAGCCCCAGCATTTT. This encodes CASSHRDTAGNQPQHF.

The CDR3 is CASSIGRGARTEAFF. DNA of the CDR3: TGTGCCAGTAGTATAGGGAGGGGGGCGCGTACTGAAGCTTTCTTT. The rearrangement joins TRBV19 to TRBJ1-1; D is perhaps TRBD1 (6 bases). This CDR3 is 15 amino acids long. Trimming took off 1 base at V and 5 bases at J, with 14 bases between the two ends. CDR1 LNHDA and CDR2 SQIVND come from the germline V gene (reference sequence).

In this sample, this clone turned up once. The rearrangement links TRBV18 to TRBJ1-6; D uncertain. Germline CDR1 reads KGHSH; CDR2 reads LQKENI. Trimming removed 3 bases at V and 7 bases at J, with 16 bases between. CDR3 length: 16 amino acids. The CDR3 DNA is TGTGCCAGCTCACCCGGTAGCCGATCGGGGAATTCACCCCTCCACTTT. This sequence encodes CASSPGSRSGNSPLHF.

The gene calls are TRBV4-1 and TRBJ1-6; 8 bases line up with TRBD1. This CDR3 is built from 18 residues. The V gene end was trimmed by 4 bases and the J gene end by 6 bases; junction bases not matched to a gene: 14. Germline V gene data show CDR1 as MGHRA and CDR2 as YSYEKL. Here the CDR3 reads CASSPYYGQGSGNSPLHF. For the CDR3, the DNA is TGCGCCAGCAGCCCGTATTACGGACAGGGTAGCGGTAATTCACCCCTCCACTTT.

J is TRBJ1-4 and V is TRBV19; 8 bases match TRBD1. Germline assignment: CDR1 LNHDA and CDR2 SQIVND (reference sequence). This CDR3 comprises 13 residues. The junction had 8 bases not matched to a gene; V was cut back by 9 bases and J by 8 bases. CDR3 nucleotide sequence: TGTGCCAGCCATGGACAGGGCGGCGAAAAACTGTTTTTT. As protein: CASHGQGGEKLFF.

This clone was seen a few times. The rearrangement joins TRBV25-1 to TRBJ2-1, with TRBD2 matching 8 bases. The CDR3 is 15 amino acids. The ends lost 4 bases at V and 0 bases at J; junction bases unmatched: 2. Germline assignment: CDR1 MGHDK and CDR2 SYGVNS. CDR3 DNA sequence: TGTGCCAGCAGTGTGAGCGGGGGCTCCTACAATGAGCAGTTCTTC. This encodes CASSVSGGSYNEQFF.

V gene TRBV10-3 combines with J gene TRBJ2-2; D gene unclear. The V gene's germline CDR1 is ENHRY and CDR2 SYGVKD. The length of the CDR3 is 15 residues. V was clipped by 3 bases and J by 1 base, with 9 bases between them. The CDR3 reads CAISDYNMNTGELFF. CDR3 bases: TGTGCCATCAGTGATTATAACATGAACACCGGGGAGCTGTTTTTT.

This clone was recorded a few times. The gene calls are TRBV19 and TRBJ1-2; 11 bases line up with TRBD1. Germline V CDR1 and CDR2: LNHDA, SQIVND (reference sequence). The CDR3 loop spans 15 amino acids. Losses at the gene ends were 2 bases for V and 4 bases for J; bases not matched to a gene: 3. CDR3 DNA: TGTGCCAGTAGTATACCGGGACAGGGGGGCTATGGCTACACCTTC. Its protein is CASSIPGQGGYGYTF.